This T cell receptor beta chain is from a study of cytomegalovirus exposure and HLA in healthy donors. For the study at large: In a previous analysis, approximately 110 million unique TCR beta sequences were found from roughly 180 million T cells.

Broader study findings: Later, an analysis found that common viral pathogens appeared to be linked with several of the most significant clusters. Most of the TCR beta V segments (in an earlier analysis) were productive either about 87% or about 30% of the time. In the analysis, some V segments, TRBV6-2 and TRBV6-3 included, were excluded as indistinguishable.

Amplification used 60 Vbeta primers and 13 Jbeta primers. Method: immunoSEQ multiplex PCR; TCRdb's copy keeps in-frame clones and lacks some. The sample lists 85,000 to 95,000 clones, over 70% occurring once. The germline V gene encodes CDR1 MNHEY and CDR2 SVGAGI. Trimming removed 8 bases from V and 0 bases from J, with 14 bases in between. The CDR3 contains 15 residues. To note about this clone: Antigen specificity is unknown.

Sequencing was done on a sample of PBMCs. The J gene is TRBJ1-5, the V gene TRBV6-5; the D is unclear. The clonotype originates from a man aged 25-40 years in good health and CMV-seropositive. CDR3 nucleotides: TGTGCCAGCCTCCCCAGAAAATATAGCAATCAGCCCCAGCATTTT. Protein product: CASLPRKYSNQPQHF.